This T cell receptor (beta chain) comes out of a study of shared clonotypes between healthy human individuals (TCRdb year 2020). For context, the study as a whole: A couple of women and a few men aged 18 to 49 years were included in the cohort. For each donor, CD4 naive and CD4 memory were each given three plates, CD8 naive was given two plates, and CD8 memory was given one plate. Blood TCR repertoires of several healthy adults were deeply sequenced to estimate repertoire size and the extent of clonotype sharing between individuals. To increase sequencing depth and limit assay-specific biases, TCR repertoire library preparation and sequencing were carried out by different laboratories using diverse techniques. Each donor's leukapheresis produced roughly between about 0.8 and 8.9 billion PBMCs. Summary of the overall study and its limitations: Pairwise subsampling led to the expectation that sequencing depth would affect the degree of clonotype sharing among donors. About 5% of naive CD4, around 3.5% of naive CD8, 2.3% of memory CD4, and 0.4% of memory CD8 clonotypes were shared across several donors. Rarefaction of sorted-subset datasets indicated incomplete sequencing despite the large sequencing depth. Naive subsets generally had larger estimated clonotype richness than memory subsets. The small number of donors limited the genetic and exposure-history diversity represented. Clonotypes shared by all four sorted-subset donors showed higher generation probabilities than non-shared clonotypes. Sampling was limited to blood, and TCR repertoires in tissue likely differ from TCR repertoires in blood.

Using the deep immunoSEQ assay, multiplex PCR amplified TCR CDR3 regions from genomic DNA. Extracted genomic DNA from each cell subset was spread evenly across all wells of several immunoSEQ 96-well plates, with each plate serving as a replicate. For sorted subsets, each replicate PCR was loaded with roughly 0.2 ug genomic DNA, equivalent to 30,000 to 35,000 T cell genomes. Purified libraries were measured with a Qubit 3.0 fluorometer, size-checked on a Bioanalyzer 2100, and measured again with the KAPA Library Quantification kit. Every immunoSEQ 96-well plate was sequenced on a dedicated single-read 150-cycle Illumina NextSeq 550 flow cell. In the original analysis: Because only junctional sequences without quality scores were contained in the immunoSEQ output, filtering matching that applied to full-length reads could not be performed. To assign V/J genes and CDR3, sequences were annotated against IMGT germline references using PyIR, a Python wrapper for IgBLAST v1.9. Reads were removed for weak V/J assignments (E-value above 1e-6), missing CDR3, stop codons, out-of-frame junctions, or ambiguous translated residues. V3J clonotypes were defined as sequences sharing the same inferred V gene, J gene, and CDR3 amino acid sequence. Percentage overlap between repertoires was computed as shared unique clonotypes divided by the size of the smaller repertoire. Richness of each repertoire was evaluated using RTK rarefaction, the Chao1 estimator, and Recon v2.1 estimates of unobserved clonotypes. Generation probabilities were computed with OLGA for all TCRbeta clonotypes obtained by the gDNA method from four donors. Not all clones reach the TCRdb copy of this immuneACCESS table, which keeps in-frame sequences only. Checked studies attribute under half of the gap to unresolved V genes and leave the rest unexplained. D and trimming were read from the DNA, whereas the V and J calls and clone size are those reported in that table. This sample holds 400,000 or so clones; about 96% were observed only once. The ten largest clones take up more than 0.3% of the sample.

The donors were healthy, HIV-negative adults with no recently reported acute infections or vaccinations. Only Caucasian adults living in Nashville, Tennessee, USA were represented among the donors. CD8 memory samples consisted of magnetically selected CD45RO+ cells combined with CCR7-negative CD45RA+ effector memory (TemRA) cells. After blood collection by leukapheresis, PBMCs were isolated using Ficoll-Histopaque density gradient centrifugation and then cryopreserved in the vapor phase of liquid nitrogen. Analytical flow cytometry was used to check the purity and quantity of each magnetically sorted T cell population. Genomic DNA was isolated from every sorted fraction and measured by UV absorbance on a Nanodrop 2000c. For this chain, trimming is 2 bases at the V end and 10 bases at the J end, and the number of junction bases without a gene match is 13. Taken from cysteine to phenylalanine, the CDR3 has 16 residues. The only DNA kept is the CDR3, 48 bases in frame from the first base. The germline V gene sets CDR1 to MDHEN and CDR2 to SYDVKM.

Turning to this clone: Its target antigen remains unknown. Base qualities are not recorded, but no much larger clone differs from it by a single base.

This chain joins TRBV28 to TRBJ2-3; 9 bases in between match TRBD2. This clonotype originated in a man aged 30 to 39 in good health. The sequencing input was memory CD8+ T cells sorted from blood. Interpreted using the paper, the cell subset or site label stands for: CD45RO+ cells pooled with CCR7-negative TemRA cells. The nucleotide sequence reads TGTGCCAGCAGTTTAGGGACAGCGGGAGGACCCCCTGCGCAGTATTTT. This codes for CASSLGTAGGPPAQYF.